What follows are 31 T cell receptor beta chains derived from one specimen sequenced in a study of tumor and adjacent non-tumor tissue in lung cancer (dated by TCRdb to 2016 to 2019). Library method: multiplex PCR. Sequencing instrument: Illumina HiSeq 2500. TCRbeta libraries were constructed through three rounds of nested PCR with primers (Table S4) according to protocols modified from ARM-PCR. TCRdb itself trimmed the public reads at Q25 with fastp, ran MiXCR and retained productive beta chains. Every CDR3 protein is listed once, alongside the most common genes and DNA of its rows. This sample holds some 200,000 distinct CDR3 sequences; 70% to 75% were observed only once. Of the sample, roughly 24% is held by the ten largest clones. RNA was isolated from bulk unsorted tissue, and RNA quality was assessed with a NanoDrop ND-1000 and an Agilent 2100. Material for sequencing was lung tumor tissue. All receptors come from a man in his sixties with non-small cell lung cancer.

This rearrangement joins TRBV6-5 to TRBJ2-7; D might be TRBD1 (6 bases). In germline, CDR1 is MNHEY, CDR2 SVGAGI. There are 15 residues in the CDR3. V dropped 7 bases and J dropped 3 bases, with 19 bases sitting between them. The CDR3 here is CASNYLAGVVYEQYF. In DNA form, the CDR3 reads TGTGCCAGCAATTATCTGGCAGGGGTAGTCTACGAGCAGTACTTC.

As to this clonotype: The junction departs from germline at one end; a sequencing error may be responsible. The chain has TRBV24-1 and TRBJ2-1, with TRBD2 matching over 13 bases. Germline V lookup: CDR1 KGHDR, CDR2 SFDVKD. The CDR3 totals 17 residues. CDR3 amino acids: CATSDNTGLAGVAEEFF. CDR3 nucleotide sequence: TGTGCCACCAGTGACAACACTGGACTAGCGGGAGTGGCTGAGGAGTTCTTC.

The V call is TRBV18, the J call TRBJ1-2; D unresolved. CDR3 size: 13 residues. Trimming left V 3 bases short and J 5 bases short, with 10 bases between. Germline V gives CDR1 KGHSH, CDR2 LQKENI. The CDR3: CASSPERSYGYTF. The CDR3 DNA follows: TGTGCCAGCTCACCTGAAAGGTCTTATGGCTACACCTTC.

This rearrangement joins TRBV6-5 to TRBJ1-2; 10 bases match TRBD1. There are 16 residues in the CDR3. Germline CDR1 MNHEY, CDR2 SVGAGI. The V and J ends lost 2 bases and 4 bases, in that order; junction bases with no gene match: 7. The DNA for the CDR3 is TGTGCCAGCAGTTACGGGCGGACAGGGGGAGGCTATGGCTACACCTTC. Translating gives CASSYGRTGGGYGYTF.

The chain has TRBV28 and TRBJ1-5; the D is unclear. CDR3 size: 13 residues. V lost 2 bases and J 7 bases, leaving 9 bases between the germline ends. Germline values: CDR1 MDHEN, CDR2 SYDVKM. CDR3 coding DNA: TGTGCCAGCAGTTTACTCCTCGAACAGCCCCAGCATTTT. Protein: CASSLLLEQPQHF.

The V and J genes are TRBV6-1 and TRBJ2-2; TRBD1 aligns across 8 bases. V shed 2 bases, J shed 1 base, and the junction held 6 bases outside the gene matches. The germline gives CDR1 MNHNS, CDR2 SASEGT. The CDR3 is 17 amino acids. CDR3 in DNA: TGTGCCAGCAGTGAAACCTGGGGGACAGGGAACACCGGGGAGCTGTTTTTT. Amino acids: CASSETWGTGNTGELFF.

The table lists this clonotype with a few counts. The chain employs TRBV5-6 and TRBJ2-2, with TRBD1 matching over 9 bases. V lost 3 bases and J lost 5; bases outside the gene matches: 8. The CDR3 has 16 residues. Germline V gives CDR1 SGHDT, CDR2 YYEEEE. The CDR3 region is CASSSSGTGRTGELFF. The CDR3 DNA reads TGTGCCAGCAGCTCTTCCGGGACAGGGCGGACCGGGGAGCTGTTTTTT. Full variable domain (outside the CDR3, taken from reference TRBV5-6 and TRBJ2-2): DAGVTQSPTHLIKTRGQQVTLRCSPKSGHDTVSWYQQALGQGPQFIFQYYEEEERQRGNFPDRFSGHQFPNYSSELNVNALLLGDSALYLCASSSSGTGRTGELFFGEGSRLTVL.

This clonotype was seen repeatedly, ten times or more. The chain carries TRBV20-1 and TRBJ2-3; perhaps TRBD2 as D (5 bases). CDR1 DFQATT and CDR2 SNEGSKA come from the germline V gene (reference sequence). The germline V and J ends were trimmed by 4 bases and 6 bases, with 8 bases remaining between them. This CDR3 spans 11 amino acids. This CDR3 reads CSAKRADTQYF. CDR3 bases: TGCAGTGCTAAGAGGGCGGATACGCAGTATTTT.

V is TRBV6-1 and J is TRBJ2-7; TRBD2 aligns across 7 bases. The CDR3 extends over 15 amino acids. Per germline, CDR1 MNHNS and CDR2 SASEGT. J gave up 1 base and V 3 bases, and 6 bases lay outside the gene matches. The CDR3 coding sequence is TGTGCCAGCAGTGATTCAGCGGGGAGATCCTACGAGCAGTACTTC. Protein: CASSDSAGRSYEQYF.

With regard to this clonotype: The junction departs from the called germline gene at one end, perhaps through a read error. J is TRBJ1-1 and V is TRBV11-2; D perhaps matches TRBD1 (6 bases). The CDR3 runs to 16 residues. In germline, CDR1 is SGHAT, CDR2 FQNNGV. CDR3 nucleotide sequence: TGTGCCAGCAGCCCCTGGATTCAAGGGGGGAACACTGAAACTTTCTTT. Translating it yields CASSPWIQGGNTETFF.

Details on this clonotype: The junction departs from germline at one end; a sequencing error may be responsible. The chain links TRBV12-3 or TRBV12-4 to TRBJ2-7; no reliable D call. CDR3 length: 17 residues. CDR3 nucleotide sequence: TGTGCCAGGAGTTTAAGGAACTATTGGATAGGGTTCTACGAGCAGTACTTC. It specifies CARSLRNYWIGFYEQYF.

To note about this clonotype: Since a much larger clone is just one base distant, this may be a read error. This sequence joins TRBV7-9 and TRBJ2-3; TRBD1 agrees at 8 bases. CDR3 length: 16 residues. The ends lost 5 bases at V and 0 bases at J; junction bases unmatched: 7. Germline V gene sequence: CDR1 SEHNR, CDR2 FQNEAQ (reference sequence). The CDR3, as DNA: TGTGCCAGCAGCCCAAGGACAGGGAGAAGCACAGATACGCAGTATTTT. Translated, it gives CASSPRTGRSTDTQYF.

The chain links TRBV11-2 to TRBJ2-1, with D unresolved. Trimming removed 8 bases from V and 4 bases from J, with 9 bases in between. Germline CDR1 is SGHAT and CDR2 is FQNNGV. The CDR3 is 12 residues long. The CDR3 DNA is TGTGCCAGCTCTACATTTTACAATGAGCAGTTCTTC. This sequence encodes CASSTFYNEQFF.

About this clonotype: No conserved phenylalanine or tryptophan is present at the end of the CDR3, so a read error is the likely explanation. The DNA is left out, because the CDR3 cannot be placed on it with certainty; the CDR3 is given as TCRdb lists it. The V and J genes are TRBV11-3 and TRBJ2-5; the table's TRBD2 call for D was not verified on the DNA. Germline lookup yields CDR1 SGHNT and CDR2 YENEEA. The CDR3 spans 17 residues, counting both ends. CDR3 sequence reads: CANSLDPGARRGGTQYL.

This clonotype was counted at least ten times. The chain links TRBV20-1 to TRBJ2-3; 9 bases agree with TRBD2. Germline CDR1 DFQATT, CDR2 SNEGSKA (reference sequence). The CDR3 consists of 15 residues. V gave up 1 base and J gave up 4 bases; unmatched junction bases: 6. The CDR3 sequence: CSARGRGGGPDTQYF. The CDR3 DNA reads as TGCAGTGCTAGAGGGCGGGGGGGCGGTCCAGATACGCAGTATTTT.

CDR3 DNA: TGTGCCAGTAGCTGGTCCCAAGAGACCCAGTACTTC. Its translation is CASSWSQETQYF. The chain combines TRBV28 with TRBJ2-5; no clear D. Trimming left V 9 bases short and J 1 base short, with 9 bases between. The CDR3 contains 12 residues. The germline gives CDR1 MDHEN, CDR2 SYDVKM. Using reference TRBV28 and TRBJ2-5 for the parts outside the CDR3, the full variable domain is DVKVTQSSRYLVKRTGEKVFLECVQDMDHENMFWYRQDPGLGLRLIYFSYDVKMKEKGDIPEGYSVSREKKERFSLILESASTNQTSMYLCASSWSQETQYFGPGTRLLVL.

Comments on this clonotype: It may be a read error: a sequence one base away is much more abundant. This chain links TRBV6-7 with TRBJ2-3, with D unresolved. TRBV6-7 is noted as an ORF with a role that remains uncertain. The CDR3 consists of 13 residues. This CDR3 is CAISYRPPDTQYF. CDR3 DNA: TGTGCCATCAGTTACAGACCCCCAGATACGCAGTATTTT.

On this clonotype itself: This could be a read error, since a much larger clone is one nucleotide away. The chain recombines TRBV20-1 with TRBJ2-1, with D perhaps matching TRBD2 (7 bases). V shed 2 bases and J shed 3 bases, with 17 bases lying between them. The CDR3 spans 16 residues. Germline V gene sequence: CDR1 DFQATT, CDR2 SNEGSKA (reference sequence). CDR3 DNA: TGCAGTGCTAGACCCGTAGGCGGGGGCCTCTACAATGAGCAGTTCTTC. Translating gives CSARPVGGGLYNEQFF.

This clonotype occurred once. Likely a read error: the CDR3 ends without its conserved phenylalanine or tryptophan. Because the CDR3's place on the DNA is in doubt, the DNA is left out and the CDR3 is given as listed by TCRdb. V and J are TRBV20-1 and TRBJ2-5; TRBD1 reflects the table's D call only, with no check against the DNA. The CDR3 totals 13 residues, both ends included. Germline V gene lookup returns CDR1 DFQATT and CDR2 SNEGSKA (reference sequence). CDR3 residues: CSARTGVGETHYL.

This clonotype has only one observation. One end of the junction is discordant with germline, which a read error may explain. The chain employs TRBV6-5 and TRBJ2-2, with a weak D call TRBD2 (5 bases). Per germline, CDR1 MNHEY and CDR2 SVGAGI. This CDR3 comprises 13 residues. The CDR3: CASKGRVPGERFF. As DNA, the CDR3 is TGTGCCAGCAAAGGAAGGGTGCCCGGGGAGCGGTTTTTT.

The chain carries TRBV5-5 and TRBJ2-3; the match to TRBD2 covers 9 bases. CDR1 and CDR2 (germline): SGHKS, YYEKEE (reference sequence). The CDR3 length is 16 residues. Trimming at V came to 4 bases and at J to 15 bases, leaving 21 bases not matched to a gene. The CDR3 coding sequence is TGTGCCAGCAGCGCCGAGCGGGGGGCTTACACAGATACACACTATTTT. Translation: CASSAERGAYTDTHYF.

This sequence joins TRBV5-1 and TRBJ2-3; 9 nucleotides agree with TRBD1. The germline CDR1 and CDR2 sequences are SGHRS and YFSETQ. CDR3 size: 16 residues. V gave up 5 bases and J gave up 8 bases; unmatched junction bases: 15. CDR3 DNA: TGCGCCAGCAGGAGGGGGACAGGGTCGTCGGGACGTACGCAGTATTTT. Its translation is CASRRGTGSSGRTQYF.

The sample holds one count of this clonotype. A much larger clone sits a single nucleotide away, making a read error possible. The chain uses TRBV6-1 and TRBJ2-5; a weak D match, TRBD2 (6 bases). The CDR3 length is 13 residues. Germline-derived CDR1 and CDR2 are MNHNS and SASEGT. As DNA, the CDR3 is TGTGCCAGCAGCGGGGGTACCAGAGAGACCCAGTGCTTC. It is translated as CASSGGTRETQCF.

This clonotype was seen just once. Its ends do not fully match the called genes, so a read error is possible. The chain employs TRBV7-2 and TRBJ1-5; 7 positions match TRBD1. The CDR3 totals 15 residues. Per germline, CDR1 SGHTA and CDR2 FQGNSA. In DNA form, the CDR3 reads TGTGCCAGCAGCCCTGACAGGGAGAGCAATCAACCCCAGCATTTT. Amino acid sequence: CASSPDRESNQPQHF.

The rearrangement links TRBV29-1 to TRBJ2-5, with 7 bases identical to TRBD1. The CDR3 is made up of 12 amino acids. CDR1 SQVTM and CDR2 ANQGSEA come from the germline V gene. V shed 7 bases, J shed 2 bases, and the junction held 4 bases outside the gene matches. The CDR3 protein is CSAMGQQETQYF. The CDR3 DNA reads TGCAGCGCGATGGGACAGCAAGAGACCCAGTACTTC.

This clonotype was seen just once. V and J are TRBV6-1 and TRBJ2-7; the D gene is possibly TRBD1 (6 bases). This CDR3 has 16 amino acids. Trimming shortened V by 10 bases and J by 1 base, and 23 bases separated the two germline ends. CDR1 and CDR2 (germline): MNHNS, SASEGT. The CDR3: CATYLTGLGISYEQYF. CDR3 nucleotides: TGTGCCACATATTTAACAGGGCTAGGCATATCCTACGAGCAGTACTTC.

Concerning this clonotype itself: A clone one base away is much larger, so this may be a read error. This chain uses TRBV20-1 with TRBJ2-6, with 7 bases fitting TRBD1. The V and J ends lost 5 bases and 6 bases, in that order; junction bases with no gene match: 13. This CDR3 is built from 16 residues. Germline CDR1 DFQATT, CDR2 SNEGSKA (reference sequence). The DNA for the CDR3 is TGCAGTGCTGGCCAGGGGGAGTCTGCTGCGGCCAACGTCCTGACTTTC. Translation gives CSAGQGESAAANVLTF.

This clonotype was counted only a few times. The chain combines TRBV12-3 or TRBV12-4 with TRBJ2-3; D may be TRBD2 (5 bases). The CDR3 length is 16 residues. V lost 1 base, J lost 5 bases, and 16 bases lay in between. The CDR3 nucleotides read TGTGCCAGCAGTTTAGTCGTCACACCCGGAGGAGATACGCAGTATTTT. This translates into CASSLVVTPGGDTQYF.

The chain employs TRBV20-1 and TRBJ1-3; D gene unclear. Germline CDR1 and CDR2: DFQATT and SNEGSKA (reference sequence). The CDR3 has 16 amino acids. Trimming removed 0 bases from V and 3 bases from J, with 15 bases in between. DNA of the CDR3: TGCAGTGCTAGAGATCAGAGGAATGCCTATGGAAACACCATATATTTT. Translation gives CSARDQRNAYGNTIYF.

The chain is built from TRBV5-1 and TRBJ1-4; unclear D gene. This CDR3 is 15 amino acids long. The germline V gene has CDR1 SGHRS and CDR2 YFSETQ. V lost 4 bases to trimming and J lost 0 bases, with 10 bases between them. CDR3 nucleotide sequence: TGCGCCAGCAGCCCTGGGCTTTCAACTAATGAAAAACTGTTTTTT. This encodes CASSPGLSTNEKLFF.

In regard to this clonotype: One base away lies a much larger clone, so this may be a sequencing read error. The rearrangement uses TRBV20-1 and TRBJ2-7; TRBD2 aligns across 16 bases. Trimming took 3 bases from V and 7 from J; bases not matched to a gene: 6. Germline CDR1 DFQATT, CDR2 SNEGSKA (reference sequence). There are 15 residues in the CDR3. For the CDR3, the DNA is TGCAGTGCTAGGGGACTAGCGGGAGGGGAACAAGAGCAGTACTTC. This sequence encodes CSARGLAGGEQEQYF.